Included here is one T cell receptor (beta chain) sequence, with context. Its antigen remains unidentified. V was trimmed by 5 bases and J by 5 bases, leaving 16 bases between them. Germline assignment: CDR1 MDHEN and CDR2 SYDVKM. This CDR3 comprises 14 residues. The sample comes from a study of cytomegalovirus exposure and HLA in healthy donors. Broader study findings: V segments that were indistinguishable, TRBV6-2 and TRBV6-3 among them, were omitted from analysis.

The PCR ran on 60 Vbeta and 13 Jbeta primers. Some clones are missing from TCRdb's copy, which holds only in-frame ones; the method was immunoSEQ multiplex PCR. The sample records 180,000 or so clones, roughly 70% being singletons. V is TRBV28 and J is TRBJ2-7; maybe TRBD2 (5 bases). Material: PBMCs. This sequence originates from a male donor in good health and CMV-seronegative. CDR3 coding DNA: TGTGCCAGCAGTCTATCCGGGAAAGAACACGAGCAGTACTTC. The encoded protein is CASSLSGKEHEQYF.